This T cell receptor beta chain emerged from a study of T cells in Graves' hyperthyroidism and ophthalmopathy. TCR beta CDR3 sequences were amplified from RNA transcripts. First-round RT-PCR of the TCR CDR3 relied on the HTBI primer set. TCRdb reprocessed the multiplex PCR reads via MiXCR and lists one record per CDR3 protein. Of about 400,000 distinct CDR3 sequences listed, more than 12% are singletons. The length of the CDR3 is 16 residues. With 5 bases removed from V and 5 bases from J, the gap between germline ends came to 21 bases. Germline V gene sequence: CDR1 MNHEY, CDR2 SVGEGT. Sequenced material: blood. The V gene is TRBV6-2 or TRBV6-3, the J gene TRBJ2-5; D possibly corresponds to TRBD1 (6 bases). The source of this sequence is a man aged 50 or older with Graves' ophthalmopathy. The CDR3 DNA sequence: TGTGCCAGCAGTCTACCGGACAGTCCCGGGCAGGAGACCCAGTACTTC. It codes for CASSLPDSPGQETQYF.